A selection of T cell receptor beta chains follows, all from one sample in a study of PD-L1 blockade in urothelial cancer. TCRdb's table, derived via immunoSEQ multiplex PCR, lists solely in-frame clones and lacks some. The sample includes approximately 110,000 clones, around 85% of them seen just once. This specimen was PBMCs, taken around atezolizumab (anti-PD-L1) treatment. All receptors come from a man aged 45 to 65 with urothelial cancer. Both conserved end residues are trimmed from each CDR3. Fields, in order: J gene, V gene, CDR3 protein.

TRBJ2-4 TRBV19 ASSMASFKNIQY
TRBJ2-3 TRBV4-2 ASSQDRASGSDTQY
TRBJ2-4 TRBV19 ASSPGQVPTGQY
TRBJ2-3 TRBV25-1 ASGLAGRDTQY
TRBJ2-5 TRBV27 ASSLYLAWYQETQY
TRBJ2-1 TRBV7-3 ASSFTGRRGNEQF
TRBJ2-7 TRBV2 ASSEARLAGDVSLYEQY
TRBJ2-2 TRBV23-1 ASTQPGLAGVTGELF
TRBJ2-2 TRBV11-2 ASIHPPSGANTGELF
TRBJ1-6 TRBV27 ASSLGGGGYYNSPLH
TRBJ1-1 TRBV28 ASSLTGVRAF
TRBJ2-7 TRBV28 ASSPRDRRKNEQY
TRBJ2-1 TRBV7-3 ASSSSGRTGNEQF
TRBJ2-5 TRBV12-5 ASGTGGNQETQY
TRBJ1-2 TRBV28 ASSFRGAYYGYT
TRBJ2-1 TRBV6-5 ASSLTSGRHNEQF
TRBJ2-7 TRBV9 ASSAGTSVYEQY
TRBJ1-2 TRBV6-5 ASSYLTGDYGYT